Included here is one T cell receptor (beta chain) sequence, with context. The target antigen is unknown. The sample is drawn from a study of cytomegalovirus exposure and HLA in healthy donors. Across the whole study: Previous work identified 90 million to 130 million unique TCR beta sequences from about 179 million T cells.

CDR1 is LNHDA and CDR2 is SQIVND in the germline V gene (reference sequence). Trimming pared 3 bases from V and 5 bases from J, leaving 16 bases between. CDR3 size: 15 residues. General observations from the study: The productive fraction for most TCR beta V segments was about 87% or about 30% in an earlier analysis. V segments that were indistinguishable, TRBV6-2 and TRBV6-3 among them, were omitted from analysis.

The study ran its PCR with 60 Vbeta and 13 Jbeta primers. Produced via immunoSEQ multiplex PCR; TCRdb's table is partial and in-frame only. The repertoire holds about 160,000 clones, with around 83% as singletons. This chain links TRBV19 with TRBJ1-1; perhaps TRBD1 as D (6 bases). The clonotype comes from a man between 45 and 60 years old in good health and CMV-seropositive. Material for sequencing was PBMCs. The DNA of the CDR3 is TGTGCCAGTAGTATGGGGGACACTCCTGGGACTGAAGCTTTCTTT. Translation: CASSMGDTPGTEAFF.